Following are 29 T cell receptor beta chains from one sample sequenced in a study of CD8 T cells in ankylosing spondylitis (TCRdb year 2017). Library preparation was by 5' RACE. Sequencing was carried out with an Illumina HiSeq 2500. TCRdb trimmed the raw reads at Q25, called clones with MiXCR and kept productive beta chains. Each entry merges the rows of one CDR3 protein and shows their most common DNA and genes. This sample gives about 150,000 distinct CDR3 sequences in total; over 10% of them show up just once. The ten largest clones capture around 4.1% of the sample. Specimen: blood, either unsorted or a sorted T cell fraction (not recorded which). These receptors were taken from a female donor with ankylosing spondylitis or in good health (not recorded which).

This clonotype was found many times. This chain uses TRBV28 with TRBJ2-4; maybe TRBD2 (6 bases). Per germline, CDR1 MDHEN and CDR2 SYDVKM. The CDR3 sequence is 15 residues long. Trimming shortened V by 2 bases and J by 6 bases, and 14 bases separated the two germline ends. CDR3 coding DNA: TGTGCCAGCAGTTTACCATCCCTCGGGGGAAACATTCAGTACTTC. This encodes CASSLPSLGGNIQYF.

At least ten counts were recorded for this clonotype. The CDR3 here is CASSQDKGHRGGTNTEAFF. For the CDR3, the DNA is TGCGCCAGCAGCCAAGACAAGGGTCACAGGGGGGGAACGAACACTGAAGCTTTCTTT. The J gene is TRBJ1-1, the V gene TRBV4-1; TRBD1 matches at 8 bases. CDR3 length equals 19 residues. Germline V lookup: CDR1 MGHRA, CDR2 YSYEKL. The trim removed 0 bases at V and 1 base at J, leaving 13 bases unmatched.

Details on this clonotype: At one end, the junction sequence differs from germline, possibly due to a read error. V is TRBV10-3 and J is TRBJ1-5; no definite D call. Germline-derived CDR1 and CDR2 are ENHRY and SYGVKD. The CDR3 length is 14 residues. CDR3 nucleotide sequence: TGTGCCACCAGTGATCGGGTCTGGGAAAAGCCCCAGCATTTT. Its protein is CATSDRVWEKPQHF.

This clonotype was recorded many times. J is TRBJ1-4 and V is TRBV5-1, with 7 bases fitting TRBD1. This CDR3 is 14 amino acids long. CDR1 and CDR2 from the germline V gene are SGHRS and YFSETQ. The J segment lost 8 bases and the V segment lost 2 bases, leaving 6 bases of the junction unmatched. The CDR3 nucleotides are TGCGCCAGCAGCTTACAGGGGTTTGGGGAAAAACTGTTTTTT. It is translated as CASSLQGFGEKLFF.

Only a few counts were recorded for this clonotype. The rearrangement joins TRBV20-1 to TRBJ2-7; 7 bases are shared with TRBD1. The CDR3 totals 13 residues. V lost 4 bases and J lost 2; bases outside the gene matches: 5. CDR1 and CDR2 (germline): DFQATT, SNEGSKA (reference sequence). CDR3 DNA: TGCAGTGCTATCTGGGACAGCACCTACGAGCAGTACTTC. Protein: CSAIWDSTYEQYF.

This clonotype was seen repeatedly, ten times or more. The chain recombines TRBV12-3 or TRBV12-4 with TRBJ1-5, with 10 positions matching TRBD1. V was pared by 1 base and J by 5 bases, with 8 bases of the junction left unmatched. The CDR3 sequence is 17 residues long. The CDR3 sequence: CASSLDWDRGSHQPQHF. The CDR3 nucleotides are TGTGCCAGCAGTTTAGATTGGGACAGGGGATCCCATCAGCCCCAGCATTTT.

In its sample, this clonotype was seen many times. The chain has TRBV7-9 and TRBJ1-3; TRBD1 might be the D (6 bases). Germline V gene data show CDR1 as SEHNR and CDR2 as FQNEAQ (reference sequence). Trimming removed 5 bases from V and 0 bases from J, with 14 bases in between. The CDR3 spans 16 residues. CDR3 nucleotides: TGTGCCAGCAGCCCACAGGGACTCTTCTCTGGAAACACCATATATTTT. It specifies CASSPQGLFSGNTIYF.

This clonotype showed up many times. J is TRBJ2-7 and V is TRBV7-8; tentative D call: TRBD2 (5 bases). Germline CDR1 reads SGHVS; CDR2 reads FQNEAQ. V lost 2 bases, J lost 3 bases, and 11 bases lay in between. The CDR3 runs to 14 residues. The CDR3 DNA is TGTGCCAGCAGCTTATCCGGGAACTACTACGAGCAGTACTTC. As protein: CASSLSGNYYEQYF. The full variable domain, with the rest looked up from reference TRBV7-8 and TRBJ2-7, is GAGVSQSPRYKVAKRGQDVALRCDPISGHVSLFWYQQALGQGPEFLTYFQNEAQLDKSGLPSDRFFAERPEGSVSTLKIQRTQQEDSAVYLCASSLSGNYYEQYFGPGTRLTVT.

At least ten counts were recorded for this clonotype. This chain connects TRBV5-1 to TRBJ1-4; weak D call: TRBD1 (6 bases). Trimming removed 4 bases from V and 8 bases from J, with 12 bases in between. Germline V gene sequence: CDR1 SGHRS, CDR2 YFSETQ. This CDR3 comprises 13 residues. This chain's CDR3 is CASSGGHGEKLFF. Written as DNA, the CDR3 is TGCGCCAGCAGCGGGGGACATGGAGAAAAACTGTTTTTT.

This clonotype appeared many times. This rearrangement joins TRBV20-1 to TRBJ2-2, with a weak D call TRBD2 (5 bases). The CDR3 spans 16 residues. V dropped 5 bases and J dropped 4 bases, with 20 bases sitting between them. Germline V lookup: CDR1 DFQATT, CDR2 SNEGSKA (reference sequence). CDR3 sequence: CSAGRGWGKVTGELFF. The CDR3 DNA follows: TGCAGTGCTGGCCGAGGGTGGGGAAAAGTCACCGGGGAGCTGTTTTTT.

This clonotype was observed many times. The J gene is TRBJ2-1, the V gene TRBV20-1, with TRBD2 matching 13 bases. J gave up 7 bases and V 2 bases, and 8 bases lay outside the gene matches. Germline CDR1 DFQATT, CDR2 SNEGSKA (reference sequence). This CDR3 region has 16 residues. The CDR3 DNA sequence: TGCAGTGCTAGATCACCGGGACTAGCGGGGTATAATGAGCAGTTCTTC. Encoded protein: CSARSPGLAGYNEQFF.

The gene calls are TRBV7-3 and TRBJ1-2; 7 bases agree with TRBD1. This CDR3 has 15 amino acids. Trimming cost V 1 base and J 5 bases; bases outside gene matches: 7. Germline V gene lookup returns CDR1 SGHTA and CDR2 FQGTGA. The CDR3 spells CASSLKVGQAYGYTF. In DNA, the CDR3 is TGTGCCAGCAGCTTAAAGGTCGGACAGGCGTATGGCTACACCTTC.

Many counts were recorded for this clonotype. This chain links TRBV20-1 with TRBJ2-3; the D is unclear. Between the trimmed V and J ends, which lost 3 bases and 0 bases, there was a span of 10 bases. Germline lookup yields CDR1 DFQATT and CDR2 SNEGSKA (reference sequence). This CDR3 is 14 amino acids long. The CDR3 protein is CSASRAASTDTQYF. DNA of the CDR3: TGCAGTGCTAGTAGGGCGGCTAGCACAGATACGCAGTATTTT.

This clonotype was seen ten or more times. V gene TRBV5-1 combines with J gene TRBJ2-5; 7 bases align to TRBD2. Germline CDR1 SGHRS, CDR2 YFSETQ. This CDR3 spans 14 amino acids. J was trimmed by 4 bases and V by 5 bases; bases with no gene match: 8. The CDR3 sequence: CASRSWDYGETQYF. CDR3 sequence (DNA): TGCGCCAGCAGAAGTTGGGACTATGGAGAGACCCAGTACTTC. The full variable domain, rest sourced from reference TRBV5-1 and TRBJ2-5, is KAGVTQTPRYLIKTRGQQVTLSCSPISGHRSVSWYQQTPGQGLQFLFEYFSETQRNKGNFPGRFSGRQFSNSRSEMNVSTLELGDSALYLCASRSWDYGETQYFGPGTRLLVL.

This clonotype was observed at least ten times. The chain couples TRBV5-1 to TRBJ1-1; TRBD1 aligns across 7 bases. The V gene end was trimmed by 0 bases and the J gene end by 3 bases; junction bases not matched to a gene: 8. Per the germline V gene, CDR1 is SGHRS and CDR2 is YFSETQ. The CDR3 covers 16 residues. The CDR3 DNA follows: TGCGCCAGCAGCTTGGGGTTCAGGGGGAGAGACACTGAAGCTTTCTTT. Its translation: CASSLGFRGRDTEAFF.

This clonotype turned up a few times. This chain uses TRBV5-1 with TRBJ2-3; no definite D call. This CDR3 has 13 residues. The V and J ends lost 0 bases and 3 bases respectively, with 5 bases between them. In germline, CDR1 is SGHRS, CDR2 YFSETQ. The CDR3 DNA sequence: TGCGCCAGCAGCTTGGATAGTACAGATACGCAGTATTTT. This translates into CASSLDSTDTQYF.

This clonotype has ten or more counts. The V gene is TRBV7-2, the J gene TRBJ2-7; D is perhaps TRBD2 (5 bases). This CDR3 region has 15 residues. Between the trimmed V and J ends, which lost 4 bases and 3 bases, there was a span of 16 bases. CDR1 and CDR2 from the germline V gene are SGHTA and FQGNSA. The CDR3 DNA follows: TGTGCCAGCAGCTCTACGCTTCGGGGTAACTACGAGCAGTACTTC. It encodes CASSSTLRGNYEQYF.

This clonotype has a handful of counts. The chain employs TRBV18 and TRBJ1-2; 8 bases are a match to TRBD1. Germline CDR1 reads KGHSH; CDR2 reads LQKENI. The CDR3 spans 14 residues. Trimming cost V 5 bases and J 3 bases; bases outside gene matches: 5. DNA of the CDR3: TGTGCCAGCTCAAAGGACAGGGAGGACTATGGCTACACCTTC. This sequence encodes CASSKDREDYGYTF.

This clonotype was seen at least ten times. The chain couples TRBV20-1 to TRBJ1-5, with TRBD1 as a possible D gene (6 bases). Germline V lookup: CDR1 DFQATT, CDR2 SNEGSKA (reference sequence). The CDR3 consists of 14 residues. With 0 bases removed from V and 6 bases from J, the gap between germline ends came to 12 bases. The CDR3 nucleotides are TGCAGTGCTAGAGATATAGGGGGAGCTCAGCCCCAGCATTTT. Amino acids: CSARDIGGAQPQHF.

The sample holds many counts of this clonotype. This rearrangement joins TRBV5-1 to TRBJ2-3; D is unresolved. This CDR3 is 13 amino acids long. Germline CDR1 SGHRS, CDR2 YFSETQ. The V gene lost 0 bases and the J gene lost 2 bases, with 4 bases spanning the gap. Here the CDR3 reads CASSLDHTDTQYF. In DNA form, the CDR3 reads TGCGCCAGCAGCTTGGACCACACAGATACGCAGTATTTT.

This clonotype was recorded many times. The chain combines TRBV11-3 with TRBJ2-4, with D possibly matching TRBD2 (6 bases). This CDR3 is built from 12 residues. The V end was cut by 4 bases, the J end by 9 bases, with 10 bases between. The germline V gene has CDR1 SGHNT and CDR2 YENEEA. The CDR3 spells CASSSRRGIQYF. The CDR3 DNA reads TGTGCCAGCAGCTCACGGCGGGGCATTCAGTACTTC.

This clonotype came up many times. The chain uses TRBV5-1 and TRBJ2-5; possibly TRBD1 for D (6 bases). V gave up 2 bases and J gave up 1 base, with 15 bases separating them. The CDR3 length is 16 residues. CDR1 is SGHRS and CDR2 is YFSETQ in the germline V gene. This chain's CDR3 is CASSFGTPNFQETQYF. CDR3 coding DNA: TGCGCCAGCAGCTTTGGGACACCCAATTTCCAAGAGACCCAGTACTTC.

At least ten counts were recorded for this clonotype. In DNA form, the CDR3 reads TGTGCCAGCCGACCGGGACTACACCAAGAGACCCAGTACTTC. This encodes CASRPGLHQETQYF. The chain has TRBV28 and TRBJ2-5, with 7 bases fitting TRBD2. The J segment lost 0 bases and the V segment lost 8 bases, leaving 6 bases of the junction unmatched. Germline V CDR1 and CDR2: MDHEN, SYDVKM. The CDR3 sequence is 14 residues long. Combining the CDR3 with reference TRBV28 and TRBJ2-5 gives the whole variable domain DVKVTQSSRYLVKRTGEKVFLECVQDMDHENMFWYRQDPGLGLRLIYFSYDVKMKEKGDIPEGYSVSREKKERFSLILESASTNQTSMYLCASRPGLHQETQYFGPGTRLLVL.

This clonotype has a count of ten or more. The V call is TRBV5-5, the J call TRBJ2-1, with 9 bases identical to TRBD1. There are 15 residues in the CDR3. Germline V gene data show CDR1 as SGHKS and CDR2 as YYEKEE (reference sequence). Trimming at V came to 4 bases and at J to 3 bases, leaving 5 bases not matched to a gene. Here the CDR3 reads CASSLQTGGYNEQFF. CDR3 DNA sequence: TGTGCCAGCAGCCTACAGACAGGGGGCTACAATGAGCAGTTCTTC.

Details on this clonotype: Just one base apart from a much larger clone, this may be a read error. The chain links TRBV20-1 to TRBJ2-7; the match to TRBD2 covers 11 bases. This CDR3 is 15 amino acids long. Germline V CDR1 and CDR2: DFQATT, SNEGSKA (reference sequence). For the CDR3, the DNA is TGCAGTGCTAGACTCGGGACTAGCGGTTCCTACGAGCGGTACTTC. Its translation is CSARLGTSGSYERYF.

This clonotype was recorded many times. V gene TRBV18 combines with J gene TRBJ2-2; maybe TRBD1 (5 bases). The CDR3 runs to 15 residues. V lost 2 bases, J lost 4 bases, and 11 bases lay in between. Per germline, CDR1 KGHSH and CDR2 LQKENI. The CDR3 sequence is CASSPEGAATGELFF. CDR3 sequence (DNA): TGTGCCAGCTCACCAGAAGGGGCTGCCACCGGGGAGCTGTTTTTT.

This clonotype was recorded many times. The chain combines TRBV20-1 with TRBJ1-1, with TRBD1 as a possible D gene (6 bases). This CDR3 spans 12 amino acids. Trimming stripped 6 bases from V and 13 bases from J, with 21 bases between. Germline values: CDR1 DFQATT, CDR2 SNEGSKA (reference sequence). The CDR3 is CSAPQSTGGDFF. The CDR3 nucleotides read TGCAGTGCCCCCCAGAGTACGGGGGGCGATTTCTTT.

This clonotype has at least ten counts. The rearrangement uses TRBV15 and TRBJ2-7, with TRBD1 matching over 9 bases. Germline V gene data show CDR1 as LNHNV and CDR2 as YYDKDF (reference sequence). J was trimmed by 7 bases and V by 5 bases; bases with no gene match: 12. The CDR3 loop spans 15 amino acids. The DNA of the CDR3 is TGTGCCACCAGCCATACAGGGGGCGGTAAGGTTGAGCAGTACTTC. It yields the protein CATSHTGGGKVEQYF.

This clonotype was picked up many times. The chain links TRBV3-1 to TRBJ2-1; a weak D match, TRBD2 (5 bases). V was trimmed by 8 bases and J by 1 base, leaving 12 bases between them. The CDR3 is made up of 14 amino acids. Germline V gives CDR1 LGHDT, CDR2 YNNKEL (reference sequence). In DNA form, the CDR3 reads TGTGCCAGCGCCTATTCGGGGTCCTACAATGAGCAGTTCTTC. Protein: CASAYSGSYNEQFF.